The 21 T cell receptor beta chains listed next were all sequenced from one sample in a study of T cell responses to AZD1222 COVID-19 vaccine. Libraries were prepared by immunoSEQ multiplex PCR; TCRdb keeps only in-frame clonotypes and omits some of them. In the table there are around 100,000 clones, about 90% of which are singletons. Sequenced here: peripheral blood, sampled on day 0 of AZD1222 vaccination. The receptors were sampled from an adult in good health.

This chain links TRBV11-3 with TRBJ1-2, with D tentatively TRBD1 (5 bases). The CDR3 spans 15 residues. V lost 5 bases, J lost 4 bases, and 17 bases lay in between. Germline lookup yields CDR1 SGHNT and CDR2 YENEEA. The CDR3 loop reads CASSRGGGEFYGYTF. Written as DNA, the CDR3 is TGTGCCAGCAGCCGCGGGGGGGGTGAATTCTATGGCTACACCTTC.

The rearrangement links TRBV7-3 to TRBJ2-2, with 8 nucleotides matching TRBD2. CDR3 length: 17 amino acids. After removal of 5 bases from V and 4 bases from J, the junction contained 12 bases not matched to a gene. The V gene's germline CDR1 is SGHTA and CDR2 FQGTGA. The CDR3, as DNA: TGTGCCAGCAGCCCGTCACTAGCGGAGGCGGGCACCGGGGAGCTGTTTTTT. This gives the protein CASSPSLAEAGTGELFF.

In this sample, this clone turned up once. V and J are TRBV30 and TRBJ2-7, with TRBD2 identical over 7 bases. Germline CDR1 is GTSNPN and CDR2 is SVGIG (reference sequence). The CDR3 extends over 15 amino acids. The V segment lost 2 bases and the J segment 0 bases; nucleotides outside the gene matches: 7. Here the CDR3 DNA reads TGTGCCTGGAGTCATAGCGGGCGGAGCTCCTACGAGCAGTACGTC. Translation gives CAWSHSGRSSYEQYV.

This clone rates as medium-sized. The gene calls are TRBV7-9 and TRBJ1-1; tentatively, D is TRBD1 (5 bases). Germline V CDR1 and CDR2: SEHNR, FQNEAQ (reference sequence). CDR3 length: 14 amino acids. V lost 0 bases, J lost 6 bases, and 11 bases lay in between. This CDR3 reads CASSLASTGAEAFF. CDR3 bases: TGTGCCAGCAGCTTAGCTAGTACGGGGGCTGAAGCTTTCTTT.

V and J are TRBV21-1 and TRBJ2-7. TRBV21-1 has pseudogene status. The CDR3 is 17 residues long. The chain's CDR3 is CASRRGVAGPSSYEQYF. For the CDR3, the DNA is TGTGCCAGCAGACGAGGGGTAGCCGGCCCAAGCTCCTACGAGCAGTACTTC.

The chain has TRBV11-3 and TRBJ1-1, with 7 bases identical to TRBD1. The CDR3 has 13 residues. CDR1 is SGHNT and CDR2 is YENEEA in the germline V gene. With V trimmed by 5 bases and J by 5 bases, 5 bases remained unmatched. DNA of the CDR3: TGTGCCAGCAGCCTCAGGGGGTCGACTGAAGCTTTCTTT. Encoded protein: CASSLRGSTEAFF.

In DNA form, the CDR3 reads TGTGCCAGCAGCTTAGGGAGCGGGGGGGGCACAGATACGCAGTATTTT. Translation gives CASSLGSGGGTDTQYF. The gene calls are TRBV7-3 and TRBJ2-3, with 10 bases fitting TRBD2. This CDR3 is 16 amino acids long. Germline-derived CDR1 and CDR2 are SGHTA and FQGTGA. The V segment lost 2 bases and the J segment 1 base; nucleotides outside the gene matches: 3.

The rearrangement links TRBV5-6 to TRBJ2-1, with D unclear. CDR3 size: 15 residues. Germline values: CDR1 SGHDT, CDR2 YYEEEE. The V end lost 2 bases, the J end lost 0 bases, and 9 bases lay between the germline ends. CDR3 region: CASSFGATSYNEQFF. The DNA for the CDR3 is TGTGCCAGCAGCTTTGGTGCCACCTCCTACAATGAGCAGTTCTTC.

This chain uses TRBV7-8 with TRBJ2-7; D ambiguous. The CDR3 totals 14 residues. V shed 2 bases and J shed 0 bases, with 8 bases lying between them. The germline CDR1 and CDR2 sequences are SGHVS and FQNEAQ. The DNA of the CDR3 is TGTGCCAGCAGCTTACTAGTCAGCTCCTACGAGCAGTACGTC. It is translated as CASSLLVSSYEQYV.

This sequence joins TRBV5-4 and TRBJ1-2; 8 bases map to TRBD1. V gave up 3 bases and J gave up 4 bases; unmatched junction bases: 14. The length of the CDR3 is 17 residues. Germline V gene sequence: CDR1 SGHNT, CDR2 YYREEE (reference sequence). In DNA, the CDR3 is TGTGCCAGCAGCTGGACCGGGACAGGCGCCTTGTTCTATGGCTACACCTTC. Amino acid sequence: CASSWTGTGALFYGYTF.

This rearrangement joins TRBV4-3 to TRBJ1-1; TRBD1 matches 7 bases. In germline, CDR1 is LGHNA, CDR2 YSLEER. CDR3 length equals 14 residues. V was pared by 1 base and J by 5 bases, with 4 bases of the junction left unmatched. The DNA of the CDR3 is TGCGCCAGCAGCCAAGCGACAGGGTGGACTGAAGCTTTCTTT. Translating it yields CASSQATGWTEAFF.

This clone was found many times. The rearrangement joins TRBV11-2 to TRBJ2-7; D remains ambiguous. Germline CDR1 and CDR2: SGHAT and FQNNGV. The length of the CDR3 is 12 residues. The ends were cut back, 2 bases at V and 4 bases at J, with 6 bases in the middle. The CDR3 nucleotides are TGTGCCAGCAGCTTACAGCCGTACGAGCAGTACGTC. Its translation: CASSLQPYEQYV.

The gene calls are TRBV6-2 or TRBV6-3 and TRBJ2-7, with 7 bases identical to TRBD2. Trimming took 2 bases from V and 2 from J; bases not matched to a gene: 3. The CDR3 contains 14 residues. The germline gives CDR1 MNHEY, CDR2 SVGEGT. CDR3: CASSYGGGPYEQYF. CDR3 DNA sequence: TGTGCCAGCAGTTACGGCGGGGGTCCCTACGAGCAGTACTTC.

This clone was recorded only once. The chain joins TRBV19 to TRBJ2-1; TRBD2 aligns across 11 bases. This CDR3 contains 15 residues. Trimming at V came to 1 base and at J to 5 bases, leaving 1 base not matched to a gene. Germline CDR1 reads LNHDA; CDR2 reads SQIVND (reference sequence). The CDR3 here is CASSIGLAGNNEQFF. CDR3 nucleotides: TGTGCCAGTAGTATAGGACTAGCGGGGAACAATGAGCAGTTCTTC.

For the CDR3, the DNA is TGTGCCAGCACCCTTCTCCTTCCGGGACAGGGTGTCCATGAGCAGTTCTTC. As protein: CASTLLLPGQGVHEQFF. The chain has TRBV7-2 and TRBJ2-1; 9 bases map to TRBD1. The CDR3 contains 17 residues. In germline, CDR1 is SGHTA, CDR2 FQGNSA. Trimming at V came to 7 bases and at J to 8 bases, leaving 18 bases not matched to a gene.

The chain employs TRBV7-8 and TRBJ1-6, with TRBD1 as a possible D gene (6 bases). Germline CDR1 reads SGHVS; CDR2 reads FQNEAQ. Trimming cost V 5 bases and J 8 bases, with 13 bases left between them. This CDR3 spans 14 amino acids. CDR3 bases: TGTGCCAGCAGCCTACGGGACACTTATTCACCCCTCCACTTT. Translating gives CASSLRDTYSPLHF.

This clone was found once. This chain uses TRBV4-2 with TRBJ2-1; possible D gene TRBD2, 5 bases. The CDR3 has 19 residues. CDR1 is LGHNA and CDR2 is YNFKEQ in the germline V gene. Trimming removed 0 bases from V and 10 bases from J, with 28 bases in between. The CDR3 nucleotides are TGTGCCAGCAGCCAAGATTCCAACGTCGAGGGTGTTCACGTCAGGGAGCAGTTCTTC. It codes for CASSQDSNVEGVHVREQFF.

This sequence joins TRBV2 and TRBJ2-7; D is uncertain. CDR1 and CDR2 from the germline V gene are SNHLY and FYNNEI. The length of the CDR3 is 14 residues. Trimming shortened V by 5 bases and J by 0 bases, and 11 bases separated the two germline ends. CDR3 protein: CASSPAPGSYEQYF. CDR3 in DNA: TGTGCCAGCAGTCCTGCGCCAGGCTCCTACGAGCAGTACTTC.

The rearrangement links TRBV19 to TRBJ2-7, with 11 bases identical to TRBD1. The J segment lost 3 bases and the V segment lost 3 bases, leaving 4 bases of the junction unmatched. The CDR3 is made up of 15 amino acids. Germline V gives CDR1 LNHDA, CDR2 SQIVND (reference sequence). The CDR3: CASSIAGTGGYEQYF. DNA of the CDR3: TGTGCCAGTAGTATCGCCGGGACAGGGGGCTACGAGCAGTACTTC.

This CDR3 reads CASSSSLLGVQFF. CDR3 in DNA: TGTGCCAGCAGCTCGTCCCTTTTGGGGGTGCAGTTCTTC. The gene calls are TRBV7-2 and TRBJ2-1; D tentatively fits TRBD1 or TRBD2 (5 bases each). V lost 4 bases and J 12 bases, leaving 16 bases between the germline ends. The CDR3 is made up of 13 amino acids. Germline V gene sequence: CDR1 SGHTA, CDR2 FQGNSA.

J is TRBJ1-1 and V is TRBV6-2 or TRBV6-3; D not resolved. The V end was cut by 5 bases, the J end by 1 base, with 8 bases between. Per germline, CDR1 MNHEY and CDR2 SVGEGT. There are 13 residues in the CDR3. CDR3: CASSQKRNTEAFF. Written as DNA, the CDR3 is TGTGCCAGCAGTCAGAAGAGGAACACTGAAGCTTTCTTT.